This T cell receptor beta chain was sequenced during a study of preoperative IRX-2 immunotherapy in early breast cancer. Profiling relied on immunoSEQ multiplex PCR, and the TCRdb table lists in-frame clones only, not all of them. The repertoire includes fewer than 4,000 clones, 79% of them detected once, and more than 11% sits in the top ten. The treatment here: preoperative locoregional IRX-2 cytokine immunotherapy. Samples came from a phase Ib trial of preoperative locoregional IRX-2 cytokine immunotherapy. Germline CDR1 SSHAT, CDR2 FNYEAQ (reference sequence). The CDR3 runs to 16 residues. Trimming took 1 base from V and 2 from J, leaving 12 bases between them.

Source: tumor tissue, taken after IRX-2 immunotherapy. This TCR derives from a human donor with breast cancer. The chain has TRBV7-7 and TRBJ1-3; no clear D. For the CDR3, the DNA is TGTGCCAGCAGCTTAGAAAATAAGTTTGCTGGAAACACCATATATTTT. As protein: CASSLENKFAGNTIYF.